Presented here are 10 T cell receptor beta chains from one specimen sequenced in a study of blood T cell repertoires in COVID-19. This table comes from immunoSEQ multiplex PCR, and its TCRdb copy is limited to in-frame clones, with some not included. Here the sample spans roughly 160,000 clones, roughly 88% being singletons. Source material: peripheral blood. The receptor source for this set is a man aged 18 to 29 with acute or convalescent COVID-19.

The chain recombines TRBV12-3 or TRBV12-4 with TRBJ1-4; D is ambiguous. The V gene lost 7 bases and the J gene lost 7 bases, with 7 bases spanning the gap. The CDR3 covers 11 residues. CDR3 sequence reads: CASTAGEKLFF. The CDR3 nucleotides read TGTGCCAGCACCGCAGGTGAAAAACTGTTTTTT.

The sample holds one count of this clone. This sequence joins TRBV12-3 or TRBV12-4 and TRBJ1-1; D is unclear. The CDR3 loop spans 11 amino acids. V was shortened by 3 bases and J by 3 bases, with 2 bases between the two germline ends. CDR3 nucleotides: TGTGCCAGCAGTTTCGACACTGAAGCTTTCTTT. Translating gives CASSFDTEAFF.

V gene TRBV19 combines with J gene TRBJ1-4; TRBD1 matches at 7 bases. The CDR3 has 14 residues. J gave up 7 bases and V 6 bases, and 8 bases lay outside the gene matches. In germline, CDR1 is LNHDA, CDR2 SQIVND (reference sequence). The CDR3 region is CASSGDSWGEKLFF. The CDR3 coding sequence is TGTGCCAGTAGCGGGGACAGTTGGGGTGAAAAACTGTTTTTT.

V is TRBV7-8 and J is TRBJ1-2; 9 bases align to TRBD1. J gave up 6 bases and V 3 bases, and 5 bases lay outside the gene matches. CDR1 is SGHVS and CDR2 is FQNEAQ in the germline V gene. The CDR3 totals 14 residues. CDR3 DNA: TGTGCCAGCAGCTTCACACAGGGGGCCAATGGCTACACCTTC. Translating gives CASSFTQGANGYTF. Full variable domain (remainder filled in from reference TRBV7-8 and TRBJ1-2): GAGVSQSPRYKVAKRGQDVALRCDPISGHVSLFWYQQALGQGPEFLTYFQNEAQLDKSGLPSDRFFAERPEGSVSTLKIQRTQQEDSAVYLCASSFTQGANGYTFGSGTRLTVV.

The chain joins TRBV3-1 (or the pseudogene TRBV3-2) to TRBJ1-2; tentatively, D is TRBD1 (6 bases). Trimming took 4 bases from V and 2 from J, leaving 11 bases between them. Germline CDR1 is LGHDT and CDR2 is YNNKEL (reference sequence). This CDR3 comprises 14 residues. CDR3 sequence reads: CASSLTTGNYGYTF. In nucleotides, the CDR3 is TGTGCCAGCAGCCTTACGACAGGCAACTATGGCTACACCTTC.

The chain is built from TRBV5-4 and TRBJ2-7, with 11 bases that match TRBD1. V lost 4 bases to trimming and J lost 4 bases; unmatched junction nucleotides: 7. This CDR3 contains 15 residues. The germline CDR1 and CDR2 sequences are SGHNT and YYREEE (reference sequence). In DNA, the CDR3 is TGTGCCAGCAGCGCGAGGGACAGGGGGTATTACGAGCAGTACTTC. The encoded protein is CASSARDRGYYEQYF.

The genes are TRBV6-6 and TRBJ2-1, with D uncertain. V was trimmed by 3 bases and J by 6 bases, leaving 6 bases between them. This CDR3 has 12 amino acids. Germline V CDR1 and CDR2: MNHNY, SVGAGI (reference sequence). For the CDR3, the DNA is TGTGCCAGCAGTTATTCCCTCAATGAGCAGTTCTTC. Translated: CASSYSLNEQFF.

The chain couples TRBV5-1 to TRBJ2-3; possible D gene TRBD1, 6 bases. The ends were cut back, 2 bases at V and 5 bases at J, with 9 bases in the middle. Germline V CDR1 and CDR2: SGHRS, YFSETQ. This CDR3 has 13 residues. The CDR3 region is CASSFWGQDTQYF. The CDR3 nucleotides are TGCGCCAGCAGCTTCTGGGGGCAAGATACGCAGTATTTT.

The rearrangement links TRBV5-1 to TRBJ1-1; TRBD1 might be the D (5 bases). This CDR3 has 14 residues. Germline assignment: CDR1 SGHRS and CDR2 YFSETQ. V lost 3 bases and J 0 bases, leaving 9 bases between the germline ends. DNA for the CDR3: TGCGCCAGCAGCTCGGGACTTATGAACACTGAAGCTTTCTTT. Its translation is CASSSGLMNTEAFF.

The chain recombines TRBV5-1 with TRBJ2-7; 12 bases line up with TRBD2. In germline, CDR1 is SGHRS, CDR2 YFSETQ. This CDR3 is 14 amino acids long. The V gene end was trimmed by 4 bases and the J gene end by 6 bases; junction bases not matched to a gene: 5. The CDR3 loop reads CASSKTSGSSEQYF. The DNA for the CDR3 is TGCGCCAGCAGCAAGACTAGCGGGAGCTCCGAGCAGTACTTC.